This is a list of T cell receptor beta chains from one sample in a study of blood T cell repertoires in COVID-19. Produced via immunoSEQ multiplex PCR; TCRdb's table is partial and in-frame only. The top ten clones hold about 1.5% of a sample with under 200,000 clones, 83% of them seen once. The sample consisted of peripheral blood. Source of these receptors: a human donor in a cohort sampled during active COVID-19. The CDR3 runs from the conserved cysteine through the conserved F or W. The order of the fields is CDR3 protein, CDR3 DNA, J gene, clone size, V gene, D gene. A D gene is named only where the DNA matches it firmly. Clone sizes are given selectively: once, few, many, or a class where the clone is expanded.

CASSRREEGNIQYF,TGTGCCAGCAGCCGGCGGGAGGAAGGAAACATTCAGTACTTC,TRBJ2-4,NA,TRBV27,TRBD2
CASRRTGVESYEQYF,TGTGCCAGCAGGCGGACAGGGGTCGAAAGCTACGAGCAGTACTTC,TRBJ2-7,once,TRBV6-5,TRBD1
CAINPGGLNTEAFF,TGTGCCATCAACCCAGGGGGTTTGAACACTGAAGCTTTCTTT,TRBJ1-1,few,TRBV10-3,TRBD1
CATSDQVGGYTF,TGTGCCACCAGTGATCAGGTTGGGGGCTACACCTTC,TRBJ1-2,NA,TRBV24-1,NA
CASSSDREAFF,TGTGCCAGCAGCTCGGACAGGGAAGCTTTCTTT,TRBJ1-1,NA,TRBV6-6,TRBD1
CASRDRGSNQPQHF,TGTGCCAGCAGGGACAGGGGGAGCAATCAGCCCCAGCATTTT,TRBJ1-5,NA,TRBV21-1,NA
CASNRDRAVNYGYTF,TGTGCCAGTAACCGGGACAGGGCTGTTAACTATGGCTACACCTTC,TRBJ1-2,NA,TRBV19,TRBD1
CASSSTSGGSYEQYF,TGTGCCAGCAGTTCTACTAGCGGGGGCTCCTACGAGCAGTACTTC,TRBJ2-7,NA,TRBV6-5,TRBD2
CASSQRGRANTEAFF,TGTGCCAGCAGCCAAAGGGGCAGGGCGAACACTGAAGCTTTCTTT,TRBJ1-1,NA,TRBV16,NA
CASSLRGLAGRDTQYF,TGTGCCAGCAGCTTAAGGGGACTAGCGGGCCGGGATACGCAGTATTTT,TRBJ2-3,NA,TRBV7-2,TRBD2
CASSPGTSLTYEQYF,TGTGCCAGCAGCCCCGGGACTAGCCTAACCTACGAGCAGTACTTC,TRBJ2-7,NA,TRBV9,TRBD2
CASLGANVLTF,TGTGCCAGCCTTGGGGCCAACGTCCTGACTTTC,TRBJ2-6,NA,TRBV12-3/TRBV12-4,NA
CASSVAGTASYEQYF,TGTGCCAGCAGCGTAGCTGGGACAGCCTCCTACGAGCAGTACTTC,TRBJ2-7,NA,TRBV9,TRBD1
CASSQGNGPYEQYF,TGTGCCAGCAGCCAAGGGAATGGGCCCTACGAGCAGTACTTC,TRBJ2-7,NA,TRBV4-2,NA
CASDKDSINYGYTF,TGTGCCTCTGATAAGGACAGCATTAACTATGGCTACACCTTC,TRBJ1-2,NA,TRBV7-8,NA
CASSLGGPGNEQYF,TGTGCCAGCAGCTTGGGGGGGCCGGGGAACGAGCAGTACTTC,TRBJ2-7,NA,TRBV5-4,NA
CASSATGFAEQYF,TGTGCCAGCAGCGCGACAGGGTTCGCCGAGCAGTACTTC,TRBJ2-7,NA,TRBV5-6,TRBD1
CASSLAEEFHEQYF,TGCGCCAGCAGCTTGGCCGAGGAATTCCACGAGCAGTACTTC,TRBJ2-7,NA,TRBV5-1,NA
CASSLSPGQASSYNSPLHF,TGTGCCAGCAGCTTGTCGCCGGGACAGGCAAGCTCCTATAATTCACCCCTCCACTTT,TRBJ1-6,NA,TRBV7-8,TRBD1
CASSPISGGYNEQFF,TGTGCCAGCTCACCAATTAGCGGGGGGTACAATGAGCAGTTCTTC,TRBJ2-1,once,TRBV18,TRBD2
CASSPRTGQGREQYF,TGTGCCAGCAGCCCGCGGACAGGACAGGGTAGGGAGCAGTACTTC,TRBJ2-7,NA,TRBV7-2,TRBD1
CASSESSYEQYF,TGTGCCAGCAGCGAGAGCTCCTACGAGCAGTACTTC,TRBJ2-7,NA,TRBV11-2,NA
CASSLGEGVGYEQYF,TGCGCCAGCAGCTTGGGGGAAGGGGTTGGATACGAGCAGTACTTC,TRBJ2-7,NA,TRBV5-1,NA